These T cell receptor beta chains were read from a single sample in a study of breast tumors, draining lymph nodes, adjacent tissues. TCRdb reprocessed the multiplex PCR reads with MiXCR, giving one entry per CDR3 protein. The sample records approximately 230,000 distinct CDR3 sequences, 30% to 35% being singletons. Sequencing input: axillary lymph node tissue. These TCRs come from a female donor with breast cancer. Some clones in this sample may be carry-over from other donors' samples. The CDR3 runs from the conserved cysteine through the conserved F or W. Fields, in order: J gene, V gene, CDR3 protein.

>TRBJ2-5|TRBV11-2
CASSTDGVQETQYF
>TRBJ1-2|TRBV28
CASSLPGGGSIYGYTF
>TRBJ2-1|TRBV19
CASSPRTGKSYNEQFF
>TRBJ1-4|TRBV7-8
CASSSDRPNEKLFF
>TRBJ2-3|TRBV9
CASSDRDFTGTQYF
>TRBJ2-3|TRBV19
CASRHTGGITDTQYF
>TRBJ2-1|TRBV7-2
CASSPPGQGLGNEQFF
>TRBJ2-3|TRBV7-7
CASSSALAGDTQYF
>TRBJ2-3|TRBV29-1
CSADRLGGTDTQYF
>TRBJ2-2|TRBV11-2
CASRINTGELFF
>TRBJ2-5|TRBV5-5
CASSLIPRETQYF
>TRBJ1-6|TRBV6-2/TRBV6-3
CASSRTGFGSPLHF
>TRBJ1-4|TRBV7-2
CASRQTGGSGTNEKLFF
>TRBJ2-7|TRBV18
CASSPGTSGSDEQYF
>TRBJ2-7|TRBV7-2
CASSFEGTGLDEQYF